A selection of T cell receptor beta chains follows, all from one sample in a study of regulatory T cells. TCRdb's table, derived via immunoSEQ multiplex PCR, lists solely in-frame clones and lacks some. This table holds about 15,000 clones, about 79% found once. Sequenced: conventional CD4+ T cells sorted from blood. The receptors were sampled from a person in their twenties or thirties with CD3G deficiency. Both conserved end residues are part of each CDR3. D genes are given only for firm matches. A clone size is listed for some rows: how often the clone was seen (once, few, many), or a class if it is expanded.

d_call j_call clone_size v_call cdr3_nt cdr3_aa
TRBD2 TRBJ2-7 . TRBV28 TGTGCCAGCAGTCGTAGCGGGAGGGCCCCCGAGCAGTACTTC CASSRSGRAPEQYF
TRBD1 TRBJ1-1 . TRBV28 TGTGCCAGCAGTTTGAACAGGGGAAGCGGTAACACTGAAGCTTTCTTT CASSLNRGSGNTEAFF
. TRBJ1-1 few TRBV5-1 TGCGCCAGCAGCTTGGGAGGGGATCGTTCTGAAGCTTTCTTT CASSLGGDRSEAFF
TRBD2 TRBJ2-3 . TRBV10-2 TGCGCCAGCAGTGATGCCAGGGCGGGAGCAGATACGCAGTATTTT CASSDARAGADTQYF
TRBD1 TRBJ1-6 . TRBV28 TGTGCCAGCAGGGCGGGACAGTATAATTCACCCCTCCACTTT CASRAGQYNSPLHF
TRBD1 TRBJ1-1 . TRBV6-1 TGTGCCAGCAGTGGGCGGACAGGTTCCACTGAAGCTTTCTTT CASSGRTGSTEAFF
. TRBJ2-7 . TRBV28 TGTGCCAGCAGTTTCCGAAGCCCAGTCTACGAGCAGTACTTC CASSFRSPVYEQYF
. TRBJ2-6 once TRBV27 TGTGCCAGCAGTTCCCTAACCGGGGCTGGGGCCAACGTCCTGACTTTC CASSSLTGAGANVLTF
. TRBJ1-2 once TRBV7-9 TGTGCCAGCAGCCGGGACGTGAACTATGGCTACACCTTC CASSRDVNYGYTF
. TRBJ1-6 . TRBV10-3 TGTGCCATCAGGGCCGGGACGGACTTTAATTCACCCCTCCACTTT CAIRAGTDFNSPLHF
. TRBJ2-6 . TRBV7-2 TGTGCCAGCAGCCGGTCGGCCCCCGGGGCCAACGTCCTGACTTTC CASSRSAPGANVLTF
. TRBJ2-7 . TRBV11-2 TGTGCCAGCAGCGCCAGCGTGCGGGCCGAGCAGTACTTC CASSASVRAEQYF
TRBD2 TRBJ2-1 . TRBV7-9 TGTGCCAGCAGCCTATCGGGGGGGCTTTGGGATGAGCAGTTCTTC CASSLSGGLWDEQFF
TRBD1 TRBJ1-5 . TRBV28 TGTGCCAGCAGCCCGGGACAGGGCCGTAGGGGCAATCAGCCCCAGCATTTT CASSPGQGRRGNQPQHF